This T cell receptor (beta chain) appears in the sequencing data of a study of response to subunit inactivated influenza vaccine. Concerning this clonotype: Its specificity is unknown.

Broader study findings: Few new T cells, the authors suggested, are recruited by each seasonal influenza vaccination.

TCRdb ran MiXCR on the RT-PCR reads and lists one entry per CDR3 protein. This sample has roughly 500,000 distinct CDR3 sequences, with about 25% found just once. The CDR3 runs to 16 residues. From germline, CDR1 is MNHEY and CDR2 SVGEGT. With 5 bases removed from V and 1 base from J, the gap between germline ends came to 18 bases. Specimen: CD4+ T cells sorted from PBMCs, collected about 5 days after vaccination. The receptor was derived from a man aged 50 or older who received an inactivated influenza vaccine. The chain couples TRBV6-2 or TRBV6-3 to TRBJ2-7; no definite D call. Here the CDR3 reads CASSHPGRAMSYEQYF. The CDR3 DNA follows: TGTGCCAGCAGTCACCCAGGAAGGGCTATGTCCTACGAGCAGTACTTC.